Below are 21 T cell receptor beta chains sequenced from a single sample in a study of CXCR3-negative and CXCR3-positive naive CD8 T cells. Study results and limitations: The TRB CDR3s that CXCR3-positive naive cells carried were more hydrophobic than those of CXCR3-negative naive cells.

Their specific antigens are unknown. Researchers prepared the TRB cDNA libraries using 5' RACE with UMI labels. TCRdb reprocessed the 5' RACE reads; each CDR3 protein has one entry and no DNA is given. The sample totals 100,000 or so distinct CDR3 sequences. Source material: naive CXCR3+ CD8+ T cells from blood. Subset in this sample: CD45RO-CCR7+CD27+CD95- naive CD8+ T cells expressing CXCR3 (TNR3+). The receptors derive from a human donor in good health. Some clones in this sample may be carry-over from other donors' samples.

The V gene is TRBV24-1, the J gene TRBJ1-1; lacking DNA, the TRBD1 call made by TCRdb goes unchecked. The germline V gene has CDR1 KGHDR and CDR2 SFDVKD. This CDR3 has 22 amino acids. The CDR3 protein is CATSDPPGQGLGANRSDTEAFF.

The chain employs TRBV28 and TRBJ2-1; TCRdb returns TRBD1, unconfirmable since there is no DNA. Germline values: CDR1 MDHEN, CDR2 SYDVKM. The CDR3 extends over 15 amino acids. The CDR3 spells CASSWRGFSYNEQFF.

The rearrangement uses TRBV15 and TRBJ1-3. Germline V gene sequence: CDR1 LNHNV, CDR2 YYDKDF (reference sequence). The CDR3 is 13 residues long. This CDR3 reads CATNAGYGNTIYF.

The gene calls are TRBV7-9 and TRBJ2-7; TCRdb designates TRBD1, a call that cannot be tested without DNA. CDR3 size: 14 residues. The germline V gene has CDR1 SEHNR and CDR2 FQNEAQ (reference sequence). The CDR3 sequence: CATAGATSSYEQYF.

This sequence joins TRBV12-3 or TRBV12-4 and TRBJ2-7; without DNA, the TCRdb call of TRBD1 cannot be checked. The CDR3 consists of 14 residues. The CDR3 sequence is CASSERGGFDEQYF.

V gene TRBV20-1 combines with J gene TRBJ2-5; the TCRdb D gene call, TRBD1, has no DNA to confirm it. Germline V CDR1 and CDR2: DFQATT, SNEGSKA (reference sequence). This CDR3 is 16 amino acids long. CDR3 sequence reads: CSARGVGEGGFETQYF.

The J gene is TRBJ2-1, the V gene TRBV27; with no DNA, the TCRdb D assignment of TRBD1 cannot be verified. CDR3 length: 15 residues. Germline V CDR1 and CDR2: MNHEY, SMNVEV (reference sequence). The CDR3 protein is CASSLRAGADNEQFF.

The chain employs TRBV28 and TRBJ1-1; TCRdb picks TRBD1, but there is no DNA to check that call. Germline values: CDR1 MDHEN, CDR2 SYDVKM. There are 16 residues in the CDR3. The CDR3: CASIPRRGGEYTEAFF.

The chain has TRBV7-8 and TRBJ2-1. The germline gives CDR1 SGHVS, CDR2 FQNEAQ. CDR3 size: 14 residues. CDR3 region: CASSRGGSYNEQFF.

The chain couples TRBV29-1 to TRBJ2-1; TCRdb's D gene call, TRBD1, goes unchecked for lack of DNA. The CDR3 length is 13 residues. Germline CDR1 is SQVTM and CDR2 is ANQGSEA. CDR3 sequence: CSAHGAGANEQFF.

The chain carries TRBV11-3 and TRBJ2-7; checking the TCRdb D call of TRBD2 is not possible without DNA. CDR1 SGHNT and CDR2 YENEEA come from the germline V gene. The CDR3 loop spans 17 amino acids. This CDR3 reads CASSDGGSSGGSYEQYF. The full variable domain, its missing parts supplied by reference TRBV11-3 and TRBJ2-7, is EAGVVQSPRYKIIEKKQPVAFWCNPISGHNTLYWYLQNLGQGPELLIRYENEEAVDDSQLPKDRFSAERLKGVDSTLKIQPAELGDSAVYLCASSDGGSSGGSYEQYFGPGTRLTVT.

The chain employs TRBV20-1 and TRBJ1-3; TCRdb proposes TRBD1, but this gene call is untestable without DNA. The CDR3 has 16 amino acids. Germline CDR1 DFQATT, CDR2 SNEGSKA (reference sequence). CDR3 residues: CSARPETVTSGNTIYF.

V usage is TRBV5-1 and J usage is TRBJ2-1. Germline values: CDR1 SGHRS, CDR2 YFSETQ. The CDR3 covers 13 residues. CDR3 region: CASSLSPNDEQFF. The full variable domain, with the rest looked up from reference TRBV5-1 and TRBJ2-1, is KAGVTQTPRYLIKTRGQQVTLSCSPISGHRSVSWYQQTPGQGLQFLFEYFSETQRNKGNFPGRFSGRQFSNSRSEMNVSTLELGDSALYLCASSLSPNDEQFFGPGTRLTVL.

The V gene is TRBV6-5, the J gene TRBJ1-2; TCRdb returns TRBD1, unconfirmable since there is no DNA. The CDR3 totals 17 residues. CDR1 is MNHEY, CDR2 SVGAGI, per germline. The CDR3 here is CASSYHGQGYTNYGYTF.

The gene calls are TRBV12-3 or TRBV12-4 and TRBJ2-3. The CDR3 is made up of 14 amino acids. CDR3 amino acids: CASSTHNGWDTQYF.

The V and J genes are TRBV12-3 or TRBV12-4 and TRBJ1-2; as DNA is missing, the TRBD1 call by TCRdb cannot be tested. CDR3 length equals 18 residues. CDR3 loop: CASSSTDSHLTINYGYTF.

The V call is TRBV11-1, the J call TRBJ2-1. Germline CDR1 is SGHAT and CDR2 is FQDESV (reference sequence). This CDR3 has 18 amino acids. The CDR3: CASSLEEIALSSYNEQFF.

The chain joins TRBV4-2 to TRBJ2-7. CDR1 and CDR2 from the germline V gene are LGHNA and YNFKEQ. This CDR3 is 15 amino acids long. The CDR3 protein is CASSQVTGISYEQYF.

J is TRBJ1-1 and V is TRBV4-3. The CDR3 loop spans 14 amino acids. Per germline, CDR1 LGHNA and CDR2 YSLEER. The CDR3 region is CASSHLAGNTEAFF.

V is TRBV28 and J is TRBJ1-1; the TCRdb D gene call, TRBD1, has no DNA to confirm it. The CDR3 consists of 15 residues. CDR1 MDHEN and CDR2 SYDVKM come from the germline V gene. The chain's CDR3 is CASSKDRLENTEAFF.

The chain combines TRBV2 with TRBJ1-2; the TCRdb call, TRBD1, lacks DNA for checking. Germline V gene lookup returns CDR1 SNHLY and CDR2 FYNNEI. There are 12 residues in the CDR3. CDR3 region: CAIPDRILGYTF.